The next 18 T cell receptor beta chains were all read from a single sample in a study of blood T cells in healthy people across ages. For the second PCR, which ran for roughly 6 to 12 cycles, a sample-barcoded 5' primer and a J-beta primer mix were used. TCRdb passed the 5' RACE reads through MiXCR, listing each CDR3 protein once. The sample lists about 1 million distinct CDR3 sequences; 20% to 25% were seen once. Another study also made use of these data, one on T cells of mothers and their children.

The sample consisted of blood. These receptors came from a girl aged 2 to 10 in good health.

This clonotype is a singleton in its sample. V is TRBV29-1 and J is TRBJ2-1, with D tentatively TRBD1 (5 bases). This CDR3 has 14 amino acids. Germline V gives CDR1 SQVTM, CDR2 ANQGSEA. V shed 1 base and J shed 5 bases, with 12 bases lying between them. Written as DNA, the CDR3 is TGCAGCGTTGAAGGGGTAGAAGGGGACAATGAGCAGTTCTTC. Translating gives CSVEGVEGDNEQFF.

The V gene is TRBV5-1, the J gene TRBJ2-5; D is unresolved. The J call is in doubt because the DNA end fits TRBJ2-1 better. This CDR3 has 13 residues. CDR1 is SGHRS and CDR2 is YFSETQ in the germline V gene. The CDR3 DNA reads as TGCGCCAGCAGCTTGGAGTTCTGGGATGAGCAGTTCTTC. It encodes CASSLEFWDEQFF.

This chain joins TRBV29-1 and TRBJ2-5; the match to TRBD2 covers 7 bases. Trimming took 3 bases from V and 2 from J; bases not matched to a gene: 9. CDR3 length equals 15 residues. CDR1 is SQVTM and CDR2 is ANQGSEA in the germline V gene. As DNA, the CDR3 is TGCAGCGTTGACCCACTCACTAGCGAACAAGAGACCCAGTACTTC. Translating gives CSVDPLTSEQETQYF.

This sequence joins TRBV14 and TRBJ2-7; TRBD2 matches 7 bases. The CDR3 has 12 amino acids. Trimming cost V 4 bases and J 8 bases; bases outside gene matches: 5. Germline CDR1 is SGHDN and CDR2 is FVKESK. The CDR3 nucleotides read TGTGCCAGCAGCCCCCCGGGGGGAAAGCAGTACTTC. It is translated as CASSPPGGKQYF.

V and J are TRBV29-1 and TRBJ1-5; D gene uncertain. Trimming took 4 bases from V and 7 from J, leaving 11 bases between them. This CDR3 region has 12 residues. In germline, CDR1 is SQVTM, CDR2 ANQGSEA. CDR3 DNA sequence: TGCAGCGTTGCGGAGGAAATGCAGCCCCAGCATTTT. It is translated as CSVAEEMQPQHF.

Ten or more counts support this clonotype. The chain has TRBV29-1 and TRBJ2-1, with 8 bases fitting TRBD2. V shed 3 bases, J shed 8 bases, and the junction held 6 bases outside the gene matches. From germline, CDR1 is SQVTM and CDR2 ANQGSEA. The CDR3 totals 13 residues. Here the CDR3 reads CSVDRAREDEQFF. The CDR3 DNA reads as TGCAGCGTTGATCGCGCGCGGGAGGATGAGCAGTTCTTC.

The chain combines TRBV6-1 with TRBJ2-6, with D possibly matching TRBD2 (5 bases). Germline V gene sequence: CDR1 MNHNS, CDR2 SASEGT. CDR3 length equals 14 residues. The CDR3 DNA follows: TGTGCGGCGGGCGTAATGGCTGGGGCCAACGTCCTGACTTTC. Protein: CAAGVMAGANVLTF.

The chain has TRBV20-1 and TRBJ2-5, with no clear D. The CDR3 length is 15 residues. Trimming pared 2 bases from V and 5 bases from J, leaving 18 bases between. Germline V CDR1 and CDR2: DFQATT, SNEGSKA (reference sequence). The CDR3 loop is CSARSLDRLGETQYF. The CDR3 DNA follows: TGCAGTGCTAGATCCCTGGACCGCTTGGGGGAGACCCAGTACTTC.

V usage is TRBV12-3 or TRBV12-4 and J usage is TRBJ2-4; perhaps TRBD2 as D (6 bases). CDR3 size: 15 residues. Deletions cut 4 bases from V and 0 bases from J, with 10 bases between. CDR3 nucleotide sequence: TGTGCCAGCAGTTGGGGGACTCTAGCCAAAAACATTCAGTACTTC. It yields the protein CASSWGTLAKNIQYF.

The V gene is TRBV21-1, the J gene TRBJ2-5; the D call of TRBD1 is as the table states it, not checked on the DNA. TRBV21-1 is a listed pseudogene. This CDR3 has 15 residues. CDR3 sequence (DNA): TGTGCCAGCACCACACCAAGGGGGACCCAAGAGACCCAGTACTTC. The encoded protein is CASTTPRGTQETQYF.

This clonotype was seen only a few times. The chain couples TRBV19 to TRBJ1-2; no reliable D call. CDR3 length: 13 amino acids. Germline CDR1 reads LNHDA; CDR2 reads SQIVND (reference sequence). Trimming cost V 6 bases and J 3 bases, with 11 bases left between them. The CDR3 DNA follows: TGTGCCAGTAGAGTAGGGCAGCACTATGGCTACACCTTC. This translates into CASRVGQHYGYTF.

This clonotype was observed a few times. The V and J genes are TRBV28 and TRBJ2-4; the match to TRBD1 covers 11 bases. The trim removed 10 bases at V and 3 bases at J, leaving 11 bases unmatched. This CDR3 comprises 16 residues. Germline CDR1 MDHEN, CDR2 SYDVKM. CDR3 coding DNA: TGTGCCACTCGCAAGGGACAGGGGGGATTCAAAAACATTCAGTACTTC. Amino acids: CATRKGQGGFKNIQYF.

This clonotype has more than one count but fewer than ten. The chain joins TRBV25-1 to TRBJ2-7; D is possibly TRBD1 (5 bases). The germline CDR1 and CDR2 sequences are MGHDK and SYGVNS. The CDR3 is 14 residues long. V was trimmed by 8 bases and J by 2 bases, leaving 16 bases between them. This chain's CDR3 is CASSETEGAYEQYF. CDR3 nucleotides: TGTGCCAGCTCTGAGACAGAAGGGGCCTACGAGCAGTACTTC.

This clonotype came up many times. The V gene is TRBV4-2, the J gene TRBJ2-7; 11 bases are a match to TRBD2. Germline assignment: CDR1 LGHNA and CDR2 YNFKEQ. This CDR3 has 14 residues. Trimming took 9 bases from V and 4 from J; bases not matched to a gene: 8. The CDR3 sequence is CASAPTSGKYEQYF. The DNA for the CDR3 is TGTGCCAGTGCTCCGACTAGCGGGAAATACGAGCAGTACTTC.

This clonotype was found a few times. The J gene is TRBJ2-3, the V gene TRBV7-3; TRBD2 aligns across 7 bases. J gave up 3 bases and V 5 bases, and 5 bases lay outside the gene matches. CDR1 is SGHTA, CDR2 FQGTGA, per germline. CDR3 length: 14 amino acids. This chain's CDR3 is CASSAILATDTQYF. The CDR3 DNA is TGTGCCAGCAGCGCGATACTAGCGACAGATACGCAGTATTTT.

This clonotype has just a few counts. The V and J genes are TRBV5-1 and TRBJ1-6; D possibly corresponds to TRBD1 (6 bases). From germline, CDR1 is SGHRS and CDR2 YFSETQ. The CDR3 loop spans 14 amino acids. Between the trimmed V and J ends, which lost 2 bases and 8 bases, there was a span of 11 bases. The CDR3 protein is CASSFAQGYSPLHF. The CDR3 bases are TGCGCCAGCAGCTTCGCCCAGGGGTATTCACCCCTCCACTTT.

The CDR3 reads CASSWDRGSTEAFF. CDR3 nucleotide sequence: TGTGCCAGCAGTTGGGACAGGGGATCCACTGAAGCTTTCTTT. The chain is built from TRBV12-3 or TRBV12-4 and TRBJ1-1; 10 positions agree with TRBD1. This CDR3 spans 14 amino acids. With V trimmed by 4 bases and J by 4 bases, 3 bases remained unmatched.

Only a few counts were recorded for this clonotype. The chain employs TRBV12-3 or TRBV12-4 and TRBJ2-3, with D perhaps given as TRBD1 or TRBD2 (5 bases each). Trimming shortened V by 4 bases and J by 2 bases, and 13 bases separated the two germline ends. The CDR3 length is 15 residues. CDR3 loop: CASSSYLGPTDTQYF. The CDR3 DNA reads TGTGCCAGCAGTTCCTATCTGGGACCCACAGATACGCAGTATTTT.